Included here is one TCR beta chain sequence, with context. Treatment described: some 20 received Ad26.COV2.S at low or high dose, single or two shots; about five received placebo; per-sample allocation not given. It was on day 63 after the first vaccine or placebo injection that samples were taken. The data were taken from a study of Ad26.COV2.S vaccination and SARS-CoV-2 variants. Profiling relied on immunoSEQ multiplex PCR, and the TCRdb table lists in-frame clones only, not all of them. The sample shows 330,000 or so clones, 85% to 90% of them seen only once. The CDR3 is 17 residues long. Germline CDR1 is SEHNR and CDR2 is FQNEAQ (reference sequence). V dropped 6 bases and J dropped 2; count of bases not matched to a gene: 14.

This sequence originates from a person between 18 and 65 years old who received the Ad26.COV2.S COVID-19 vaccine or a placebo. V gene TRBV7-9 combines with J gene TRBJ2-3; TRBD2 matches at 7 bases. The starting material was peripheral blood, obtained in a trial of Ad26.COV2.S vaccine versus placebo. The CDR3 loop reads CASRPLGERGLTDTQYF. CDR3 bases: TGTGCCAGCAGACCCCTCGGGGAGCGGGGACTCACAGATACGCAGTATTTT.